These 29 T cell receptor beta chains originate from one sample sequenced in a study of T cell responses to AZD1222 COVID-19 vaccine (dated by TCRdb to about 2021). The method was the immunoSEQ multiplex PCR assay. TCRdb took over this immuneACCESS table, retaining in-frame rearrangements with V and J assigned. Such tables are incomplete; in checked studies, under half of the missing clones stem from an unresolved V gene, and the remainder is unexplained. This sample has 90,000 to 150,000 clones in its table, and over 75% of those were observed once. Clones ranked in the top ten supply more than 3% of the sample. The time point label for this specimen denotes: baseline before first vaccination. The sample consisted of peripheral blood, taken on day 0 of AZD1222 vaccination. These receptors were collected from an adult in good health.

CDR3 protein: CATSRDSSKQETQYF. In nucleotides, the CDR3 is TGTGCCACCAGCAGAGATAGTAGCAAACAAGAGACCCAGTACTTC. This chain uses TRBV15 with TRBJ2-5; no definite D call. This CDR3 spans 15 amino acids. Germline values: CDR1 LNHNV, CDR2 YYDKDF (reference sequence). Trimming left V 0 bases short and J 2 bases short, with 10 bases between. The whole variable domain, filled in from reference TRBV15 and TRBJ2-5, reads DAMVIQNPRYQVTQFGKPVTLSCSQTLNHNVMYWYQQKSSQAPKLLFHYYDKDFNNEADTPDNFQSRRPNTSFCFLDIRSPGLGDTAMYLCATSRDSSKQETQYFGPGTRLLVL.

This chain uses TRBV4-1 with TRBJ2-1; 10 nucleotides match TRBD1. J gave up 6 bases and V 4 bases, and 15 bases lay outside the gene matches. Germline lookup yields CDR1 MGHRA and CDR2 YSYEKL. The CDR3 has 18 amino acids. This CDR3 is CASSPPGLGDRGRNEQFF. The DNA of the CDR3 is TGCGCCAGCAGCCCCCCTGGCTTAGGGGACAGGGGACGCAATGAGCAGTTCTTC.

This clone was seen once. This chain links TRBV5-6 with TRBJ2-7; D may be TRBD1 or TRBD2 (5 bases each). The germline CDR1 and CDR2 sequences are SGHDT and YYEEEE. The CDR3 is made up of 15 amino acids. V lost 2 bases and J lost 0, with 12 bases in between. The CDR3 is CASSLRDRYSYEQYF. The CDR3 DNA reads TGTGCCAGCAGCTTACGGGACCGCTACTCCTACGAGCAGTACTTC.

The chain couples TRBV21-1 to TRBJ2-5; TRBD2, as called in the table, went unchecked against the DNA. TRBV21-1 is listed as a pseudogene. This CDR3 has 15 residues. CDR3 region: CASSHRKGRGETQYF. CDR3 nucleotide sequence: TGTGCCAGCAGCCACCGTAAAGGGCGGGGGGAGACCCAGTACTTC.

This rearrangement joins TRBV7-9 to TRBJ1-1; the D gene is possibly TRBD1 (5 bases). This CDR3 is 17 amino acids long. V lost 5 bases and J lost 5, with 24 bases in between. The germline gives CDR1 SEHNR, CDR2 FQNEAQ (reference sequence). The CDR3 nucleotides read TGTGCCAGCAGCCCCCCCCTTGGGAGGGGAAGGTTGACTGAAGCTTTCTTT. Translated, it gives CASSPPLGRGRLTEAFF.

This chain uses TRBV19 with TRBJ2-7; tentatively, D is TRBD1 (5 bases). The CDR3 sequence is 14 residues long. With 6 bases removed from V and 0 bases from J, the gap between germline ends came to 12 bases. Germline-derived CDR1 and CDR2 are LNHDA and SQIVND (reference sequence). CDR3 in DNA: TGTGCCAGTAGCACAGGATCGATCTCCTACGAGCAGTACTTC. Translation: CASSTGSISYEQYF.

The chain links TRBV27 to TRBJ2-3, with TRBD2 identical over 9 bases. After removal of 3 bases from V and 4 bases from J, the junction contained 11 bases not matched to a gene. The CDR3 is made up of 17 amino acids. Germline V gene lookup returns CDR1 MNHEY and CDR2 SMNVEV (reference sequence). The CDR3 DNA is TGTGCCAGCAGTTTTGGGTTCGGCGGGGGGGAATCAGATACGCAGTATTTT. It translates to CASSFGFGGGESDTQYF.

V is TRBV4-1 and J is TRBJ1-3; D remains ambiguous. Trimming pared 0 bases from V and 3 bases from J, leaving 15 bases between. Looked up from germline, CDR1 is MGHRA and CDR2 is YSYEKL. CDR3 length: 17 residues. CDR3 in DNA: TGCGCCAGCAGCCAAGAGTTCCAGGATACCTTTGGAAACACCATATATTTT. Translating gives CASSQEFQDTFGNTIYF.

The chain is built from TRBV6-5 and TRBJ2-1, with 12 bases matching TRBD2. Germline CDR1 is MNHEY and CDR2 is SVGAGI. V dropped 6 bases and J dropped 4; count of bases not matched to a gene: 1. The CDR3 sequence is 14 residues long. The CDR3 sequence is CASRGTSGYNEQFF. In DNA form, the CDR3 reads TGTGCCAGCAGGGGGACTAGCGGGTACAATGAGCAGTTCTTC.

The rearrangement links TRBV27 to TRBJ1-1; 9 bases are shared with TRBD1. The V segment lost 3 bases and the J segment 5 bases; nucleotides outside the gene matches: 10. This CDR3 spans 16 amino acids. CDR1 and CDR2 from the germline V gene are MNHEY and SMNVEV (reference sequence). CDR3 DNA: TGTGCCAGCAGTTTCCCCGGGACAGGGCCGTGGACTGAAGCTTTCTTT. The encoded protein is CASSFPGTGPWTEAFF.

The chain has TRBV7-8 and TRBJ2-3; 9 bases are shared with TRBD2. CDR3 size: 14 residues. From germline, CDR1 is SGHVS and CDR2 FQNEAQ. V lost 7 bases, J lost 7 bases, and 9 bases stayed unmatched. The CDR3 here is CASTRRGGLNTQYF. For the CDR3, the DNA is TGTGCCAGCACCCGGCGGGGGGGCCTAAATACGCAGTATTTT.

The chain is built from TRBV3-1 (or the pseudogene TRBV3-2) and TRBJ2-7; 7 bases are shared with TRBD2. V was pared by 4 bases and J by 3 bases, with 3 bases of the junction left unmatched. Germline loops: CDR1 LGHDT, CDR2 YNNKEL (reference sequence). CDR3 size: 13 residues. CDR3 DNA sequence: TGTGCCAGCAGCCGGGGGGAGGGCTACGAGCAGTACTTC. The encoded protein is CASSRGEGYEQYF.

J is TRBJ1-1 and V is TRBV3-1 (or the pseudogene TRBV3-2); D is possibly TRBD1 (5 bases). Trimming left V 3 bases short and J 11 bases short, with 13 bases between. Germline V lookup: CDR1 LGHDT, CDR2 YNNKEL (reference sequence). This CDR3 contains 12 residues. This CDR3 reads CASSQQGPFAFF. CDR3 coding DNA: TGTGCCAGCAGCCAGCAGGGCCCTTTTGCTTTCTTT.

The J gene is TRBJ2-5, the V gene TRBV4-2; D uncertain. Trimming took 1 base from V and 3 from J, leaving 6 bases between them. Germline CDR1 reads LGHNA; CDR2 reads YNFKEQ. CDR3 length equals 13 residues. CDR3 in DNA: TGTGCCAGCAGCCAAGCCAACGAAGAGACCCAGTACTTC. Protein product: CASSQANEETQYF.

V is TRBV10-2 and J is TRBJ2-5; D call uncertain. V lost 5 bases, J lost 5 bases, and 18 bases lay in between. The germline V gene encodes CDR1 WSHSY and CDR2 SAAADI. The CDR3 is 15 amino acids. In nucleotides, the CDR3 is TGCGCCAGCAGTTTCGGTAATGTTGTAGAGGAGACCCAGTACTTC. Translated, it gives CASSFGNVVEETQYF.

The chain joins TRBV14 to TRBJ2-1, with D uncertain. The CDR3 runs to 13 residues. Trimming pared 1 base from V and 6 bases from J, leaving 7 bases between. Germline values: CDR1 SGHDN, CDR2 FVKESK. The CDR3 here is CASSQGMVNEQFF. The CDR3 bases are TGTGCCAGCAGCCAAGGAATGGTCAATGAGCAGTTCTTC.

The chain uses TRBV5-8 and TRBJ1-5, with 11 bases that match TRBD1. CDR3 size: 15 residues. The germline V gene encodes CDR1 SGHTS and CDR2 YDEGEE. The junction had 3 bases not matched to a gene; V was cut back by 3 bases and J by 4 bases. CDR3 sequence: CASSWTGGANQPQHF. DNA for the CDR3: TGTGCCAGCAGCTGGACAGGGGGCGCGAATCAGCCCCAGCATTTT.

This chain links TRBV6-5 with TRBJ1-1; tentative D call: TRBD1 (6 bases). The ends were cut back, 2 bases at V and 4 bases at J, with 17 bases in the middle. Germline V gene sequence: CDR1 MNHEY, CDR2 SVGAGI. The CDR3 is 16 residues long. As DNA, the CDR3 is TGTGCCAGCAGTTACGGGCGGGGGGCGGTAGGCACTGAAGCTTTCTTT. Its translation is CASSYGRGAVGTEAFF.

The chain links TRBV25-1 to TRBJ2-3; unclear D gene. Germline V gene lookup returns CDR1 MGHDK and CDR2 SYGVNS. The CDR3 has 13 amino acids. Trimming removed 5 bases at V and 0 bases at J, with 6 bases between. CDR3 in amino acids: CASSPSSTDTQYF. CDR3 in DNA: TGTGCCAGCAGTCCCAGTAGCACAGATACGCAGTATTTT.

In DNA, the CDR3 is TGTGCCAGCAGTCGGACAGGGGCTGGAAACACCATATATTTT. It specifies CASSRTGAGNTIYF. V usage is TRBV6-5 and J usage is TRBJ1-3, with 9 bases that match TRBD1. V dropped 5 bases and J dropped 2; count of bases not matched to a gene: 1. The germline gives CDR1 MNHEY, CDR2 SVGAGI. The CDR3 is 14 residues long.

This chain uses TRBV5-4 with TRBJ2-5; TRBD1 might be the D (6 bases). With 2 bases removed from V and 3 bases from J, the gap between germline ends came to 11 bases. The CDR3 spans 14 residues. Germline loops: CDR1 SGHNT, CDR2 YYREEE (reference sequence). CDR3: CASSFKQGKETQYF. Here the CDR3 DNA reads TGTGCCAGCAGCTTCAAACAGGGAAAAGAGACCCAGTACTTC.

The count of this clone is one. The CDR3 loop reads CAGRQNLNQPQHF. CDR3 DNA: TGTGCCGGGAGACAGAATCTCAATCAGCCCCAGCATTTT. J is TRBJ1-5 and V is TRBV6-5; D might be TRBD1 (5 bases). V shed 11 bases and J shed 3 bases, with 14 bases lying between them. The CDR3 sequence is 13 residues long. From germline, CDR1 is MNHEY and CDR2 SVGAGI.

This chain uses TRBV4-1 with TRBJ1-3; unclear D gene. The CDR3 covers 16 residues. V was shortened by 2 bases and J by 4 bases, with 15 bases between the two germline ends. The germline gives CDR1 MGHRA, CDR2 YSYEKL. CDR3 sequence (DNA): TGCGCCAGCAGCCAACCCTTGGACGGGAGCGGAAACACCATATATTTT. Its protein product is CASSQPLDGSGNTIYF.

J is TRBJ2-2 and V is TRBV6-6, with 10 nucleotides matching TRBD1. V was clipped by 6 bases and J by 4 bases; unmatched bases: 2. The CDR3 extends over 14 amino acids. From germline, CDR1 is MNHNY and CDR2 SVGAGI (reference sequence). As DNA, the CDR3 is TGTGCCAGCAGGACAGGGGGCGTCACCGGGGAGCTGTTTTTT. It codes for CASRTGGVTGELFF.

The V call is TRBV5-1, the J call TRBJ2-7; 8 bases fit TRBD1. The trim removed 4 bases at V and 6 bases at J, leaving 15 bases unmatched. This CDR3 has 16 residues. Germline V gene sequence: CDR1 SGHRS, CDR2 YFSETQ. The CDR3 DNA is TGCGCCAGCAGCACAACCGGGACAGGTAGGGCTGGCGAGCAGTACTTC. Protein: CASSTTGTGRAGEQYF. The full variable domain, with the rest looked up from reference TRBV5-1 and TRBJ2-7, is KAGVTQTPRYLIKTRGQQVTLSCSPISGHRSVSWYQQTPGQGLQFLFEYFSETQRNKGNFPGRFSGRQFSNSRSEMNVSTLELGDSALYLCASSTTGTGRAGEQYFGPGTRLTVT.

V is TRBV5-8 and J is TRBJ2-4; D may be TRBD2 (6 bases). Germline CDR1 and CDR2: SGHTS and YDEGEE. The CDR3 is 15 residues long. V lost 0 bases and J 7 bases, leaving 14 bases between the germline ends. The chain's CDR3 is CASSLAWAGGNIQYF. The CDR3, as DNA: TGTGCCAGCAGCTTGGCCTGGGCAGGAGGGAACATTCAGTACTTC.

CDR3 sequence (DNA): TGTGCCAGCAAGGGGGGAGGCTATGGCTACACCTTC. Its protein is CASKGGGYGYTF. J is TRBJ1-2 and V is TRBV28; D may be TRBD1 (6 bases). Trimming left V 7 bases short and J 4 bases short, with 10 bases between. This CDR3 contains 12 residues. Germline V CDR1 and CDR2: MDHEN, SYDVKM.

The genes are TRBV6-5 and TRBJ2-2, with D perhaps assigned TRBD1 or TRBD2 (5 bases each). The germline gives CDR1 MNHEY, CDR2 SVGAGI. The CDR3 contains 14 residues. V was cut by 8 bases and J by 1 base, with 11 bases left in between. The CDR3 loop reads CASARDLNTGELFF. The CDR3 DNA sequence: TGTGCCAGCGCACGGGACCTGAACACCGGGGAGCTGTTTTTT.

The chain carries TRBV10-2 and TRBJ2-3; TRBD2 might be the D (7 bases). The CDR3 runs to 14 residues. Trimming pared 5 bases from V and 6 bases from J, leaving 15 bases between. CDR1 is WSHSY and CDR2 is SAAADI in the germline V gene. The CDR3 reads CASSSNRGADTQYF. The CDR3 DNA reads as TGCGCCAGCAGTAGTAACCGGGGGGCGGATACGCAGTATTTT.